This is a list of T cell receptor beta chains from one sample in a study of blood T cell repertoires in COVID-19. Profiling relied on immunoSEQ multiplex PCR, and the TCRdb table lists in-frame clones only, not all of them. The sample has about 110,000 clones, 65% to 80% seen once. Specimen: peripheral blood. All receptors come from a woman in her sixties with acute or convalescent COVID-19. CDR3s include the opening cysteine and the closing phenylalanine or tryptophan. The D gene is left open where the match is weak. For some rows the clone size is stated as once, few or many, or as a class when expanded; others skip it.

D | size | length | J | V | DNA | CDR3
. | . | 16 | TRBJ1-4 | TRBV5-6 | TGTGCCAGCAGCTTAGGCCCAGGGAGACTAGATGAAAAACTGTTTTTT | CASSLGPGRLDEKLFF
. | . | 16 | TRBJ2-2 | TRBV5-1 | TGCGCCAGCAACGTGGGGGCCAGCGCGAACACCGGGGAGCTGTTTTTT | CASNVGASANTGELFF
TRBD2 | . | 14 | TRBJ2-5 | TRBV5-1 | TGCGCCAGCTCTCGAGCGGGGGGGCAAGAGACCCAGTACTTC | CASSRAGGQETQYF
. | . | 12 | TRBJ1-1 | TRBV2 | TGTGCCACCCGAAGAGGGGGCACTGAAGCTTTCTTT | CATRRGGTEAFF
. | . | 13 | TRBJ1-2 | TRBV28 | TGTGCCACACAGGCCTGGGGGGGCTATGGCTACACCTTC | CATQAWGGYGYTF
TRBD1 | . | 15 | TRBJ1-4 | TRBV28 | TGTGCCAGCAGTTCCCGACAGGGGAGTACTGAAAAACTGTTTTTT | CASSSRQGSTEKLFF
. | many | 15 | TRBJ1-6 | TRBV9 | TGTGCCAGCACAGCGGGGAGGTCCGAGAATTCACCCCTCCACTTT | CASTAGRSENSPLHF
. | . | 15 | TRBJ1-4 | TRBV7-6 | TGTGCCAGCAGCTTAGGTGCGGGGCGCGAAGAAAAACTGTTTTTT | CASSLGAGREEKLFF
. | . | 11 | TRBJ1-2 | TRBV5-6 | TGTGCCAGCAGCTTATTCAGGGACTACACCTTC | CASSLFRDYTF
. | . | 15 | TRBJ1-2 | TRBV18 | TGTGCCAGCTCACCACGGGAACAGGGAAATTATGGCTACACCTTC | CASSPREQGNYGYTF
TRBD1 | once | 14 | TRBJ1-5 | TRBV9 | TGTGCCAGCAGCGCGACAGGGGGCAATCAGCCCCAGCATTTT | CASSATGGNQPQHF
. | once | 12 | TRBJ1-2 | TRBV2 | TGTGCCGGGGGGGCTACAGCGAACAGCTACACCTTC | CAGGATANSYTF
TRBD1 | few | 14 | TRBJ1-1 | TRBV20-1 | TGCAGTGCTAGTCAGGGGGCGCAAAGCACTGAAGCTTTCTTT | CSASQGAQSTEAFF
TRBD1 | . | 14 | TRBJ1-2 | TRBV7-9 | TGTGCCAGCAGCTGGGACAGGACGGGACATGGCTACACCTTC | CASSWDRTGHGYTF
TRBD1 | few | 15 | TRBJ1-4 | TRBV19 | TGTGCCAGTTCCGCCCCGGACAGGGGTAATGAAAAACTGTTTTTT | CASSAPDRGNEKLFF
TRBD1 | . | 16 | TRBJ1-1 | TRBV7-9 | TGTGCCAGCAGCAGATCACCCGGGACAGGCAAGGGGGAAGCTTTCTTT | CASSRSPGTGKGEAFF
. | . | 14 | TRBJ1-2 | TRBV7-9 | TGTGCCAGCAGACACTCAGGGGTTAACTATGGCTACACCTTC | CASRHSGVNYGYTF
TRBD1 | . | 16 | TRBJ2-1 | TRBV2 | TGTGCCAGCAGTGAAGCGGGACAGGGATCCTACAATGAGCAGTTCTTC | CASSEAGQGSYNEQFF
TRBD1 | once | 14 | TRBJ1-2 | TRBV6-5 | TGTGCCAGCAGTTACTCGACAGGGAACTATGGCTACACCTTC | CASSYSTGNYGYTF
TRBD2 | . | 16 | TRBJ2-1 | TRBV27 | TGTGCCAGCAGTTTCAATCGGGGGGGCTCCTACAATGAGCAGTTCTTC | CASSFNRGGSYNEQFF
TRBD1 | . | 16 | TRBJ2-7 | TRBV5-1 | TGCGCCAGCAGCTTGGCGGGGACAGGGGTAACAAACGAGCAGTACTTC | CASSLAGTGVTNEQYF
. | . | 13 | TRBJ1-4 | TRBV10-3 | TGTGCCATCAGGGGACAAATAAATGAAAAACTGTTTTTT | CAIRGQINEKLFF